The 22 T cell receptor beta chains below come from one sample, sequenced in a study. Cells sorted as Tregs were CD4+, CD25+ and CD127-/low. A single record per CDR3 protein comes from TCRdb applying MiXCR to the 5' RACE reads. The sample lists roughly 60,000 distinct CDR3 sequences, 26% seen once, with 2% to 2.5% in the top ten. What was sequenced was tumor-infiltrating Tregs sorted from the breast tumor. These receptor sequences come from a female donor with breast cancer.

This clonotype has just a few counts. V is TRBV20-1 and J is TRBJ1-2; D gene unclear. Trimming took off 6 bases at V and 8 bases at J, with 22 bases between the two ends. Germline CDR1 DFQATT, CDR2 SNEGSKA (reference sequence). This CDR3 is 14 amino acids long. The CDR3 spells CSAASKITTRGYTF. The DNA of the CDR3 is TGCAGTGCCGCGAGCAAAATAACTACGAGGGGCTACACCTTC.

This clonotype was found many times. This CDR3 reads CASSFRTSGSYEQYF. CDR3 coding DNA: TGTGCCAGCAGCTTCCGGACTAGCGGGAGTTACGAGCAGTACTTC. The genes are TRBV7-8 and TRBJ2-7; 13 bases match TRBD2. Germline CDR1 SGHVS, CDR2 FQNEAQ. Germline trimming cut 3 bases from V and 4 bases from J; bases unmatched to any gene: 3. This CDR3 is built from 15 residues.

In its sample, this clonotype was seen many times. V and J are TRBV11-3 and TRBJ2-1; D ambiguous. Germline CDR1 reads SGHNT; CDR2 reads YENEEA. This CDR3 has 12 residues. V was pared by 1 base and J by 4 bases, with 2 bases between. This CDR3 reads CASSLGYNEQFF. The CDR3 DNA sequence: TGTGCCAGCAGCTTAGGATACAATGAGCAGTTCTTC.

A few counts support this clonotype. DNA for the CDR3: TGCAGGGCGTCTGGGGACGGCTACGAGCAGTACTTC. Translation gives CRASGDGYEQYF. V and J are TRBV20-1 and TRBJ2-7; D might be TRBD1 or TRBD2, each matching 5 bases. Germline V gene sequence: CDR1 DFQATT, CDR2 SNEGSKA (reference sequence). The CDR3 covers 12 residues.

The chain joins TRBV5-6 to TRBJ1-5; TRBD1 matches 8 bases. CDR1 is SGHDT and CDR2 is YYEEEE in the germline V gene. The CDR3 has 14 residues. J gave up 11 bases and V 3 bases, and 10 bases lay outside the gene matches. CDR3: CASSSGQGQETQHF. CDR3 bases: TGTGCCAGCAGCTCCGGACAGGGCCAAGAGACCCAGCATTTT.

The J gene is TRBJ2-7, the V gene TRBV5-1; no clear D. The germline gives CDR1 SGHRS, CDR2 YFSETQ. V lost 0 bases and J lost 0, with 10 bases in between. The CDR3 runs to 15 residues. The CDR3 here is CASSLEGSLSYEQYF. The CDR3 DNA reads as TGCGCCAGCAGCTTGGAGGGAAGCCTCTCCTACGAGCAGTACTTC.

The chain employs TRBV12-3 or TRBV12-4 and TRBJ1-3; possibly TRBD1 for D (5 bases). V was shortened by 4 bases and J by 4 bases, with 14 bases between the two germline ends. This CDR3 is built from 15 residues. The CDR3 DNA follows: TGTGCCAGCAGTTCCACCTTCAACAGGGGAAACACCATATATTTT. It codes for CASSSTFNRGNTIYF.

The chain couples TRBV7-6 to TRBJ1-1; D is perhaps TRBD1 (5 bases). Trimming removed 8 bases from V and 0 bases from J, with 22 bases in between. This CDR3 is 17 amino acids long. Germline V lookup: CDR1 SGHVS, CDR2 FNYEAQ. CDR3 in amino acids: CASQRLPGTLMNTEAFF. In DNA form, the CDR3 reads TGTGCCAGCCAAAGGCTGCCCGGGACGTTAATGAACACTGAAGCTTTCTTT.

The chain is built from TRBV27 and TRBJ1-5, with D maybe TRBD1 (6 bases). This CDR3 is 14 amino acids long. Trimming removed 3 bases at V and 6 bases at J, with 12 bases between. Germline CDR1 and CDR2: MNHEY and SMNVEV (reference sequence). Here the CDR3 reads CASSFGGAGQPQHF. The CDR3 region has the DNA TGTGCCAGCAGTTTTGGGGGGGCCGGTCAGCCCCAGCATTTT.

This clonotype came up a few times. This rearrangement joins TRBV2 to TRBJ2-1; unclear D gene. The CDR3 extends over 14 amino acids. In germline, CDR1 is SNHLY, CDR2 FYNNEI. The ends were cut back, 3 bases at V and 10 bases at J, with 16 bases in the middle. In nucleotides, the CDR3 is TGTGCCAGCAGTGACCCTGTTACAGATCCCGAGCAGTTCTTC. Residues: CASSDPVTDPEQFF.

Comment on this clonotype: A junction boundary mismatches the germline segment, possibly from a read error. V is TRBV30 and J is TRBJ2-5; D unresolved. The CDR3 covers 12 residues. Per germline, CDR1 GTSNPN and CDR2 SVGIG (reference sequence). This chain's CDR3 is CAWNGYQETQYF. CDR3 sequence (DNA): TGTGCCTGGAACGGCTACCAAGAGACCCAGTACTTT.

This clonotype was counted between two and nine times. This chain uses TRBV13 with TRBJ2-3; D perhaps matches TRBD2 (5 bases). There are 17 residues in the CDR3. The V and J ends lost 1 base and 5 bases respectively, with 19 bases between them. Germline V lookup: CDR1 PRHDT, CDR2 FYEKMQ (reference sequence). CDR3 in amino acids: CASSLVVGLMIRDTQYF. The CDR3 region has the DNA TGTGCCAGCAGCTTAGTAGTAGGACTCATGATTAGAGATACGCAGTATTTT.

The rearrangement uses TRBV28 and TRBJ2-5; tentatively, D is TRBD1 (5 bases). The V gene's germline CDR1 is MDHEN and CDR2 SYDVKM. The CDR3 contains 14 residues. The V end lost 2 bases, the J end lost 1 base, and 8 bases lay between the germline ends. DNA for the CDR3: TGTGCCAGCAGTTTAGGAACAGGCCAAGAGACCCAGTACTTC. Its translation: CASSLGTGQETQYF.

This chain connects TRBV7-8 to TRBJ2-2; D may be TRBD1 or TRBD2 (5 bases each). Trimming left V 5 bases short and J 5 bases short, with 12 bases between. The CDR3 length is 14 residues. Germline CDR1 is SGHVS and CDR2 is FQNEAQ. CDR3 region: CASSLNRTTGELFF. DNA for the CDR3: TGTGCCAGCAGCCTTAACAGGACTACCGGGGAGCTGTTTTTT.

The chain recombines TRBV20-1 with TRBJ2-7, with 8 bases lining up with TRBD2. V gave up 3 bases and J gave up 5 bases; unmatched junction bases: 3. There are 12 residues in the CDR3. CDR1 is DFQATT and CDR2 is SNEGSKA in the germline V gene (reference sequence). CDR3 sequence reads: CSASGGGNEQYF. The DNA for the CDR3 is TGCAGTGCTAGCGGGGGGGGGAACGAGCAGTACTTC.

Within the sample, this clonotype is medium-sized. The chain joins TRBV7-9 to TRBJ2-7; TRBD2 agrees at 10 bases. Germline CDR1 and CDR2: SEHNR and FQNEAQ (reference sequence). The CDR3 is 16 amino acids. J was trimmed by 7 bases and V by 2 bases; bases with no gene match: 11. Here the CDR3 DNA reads TGTGCCAGCAGCTTATCGCTAGCGGGAGCCCACATGGAGCAGTACTTC. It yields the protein CASSLSLAGAHMEQYF.

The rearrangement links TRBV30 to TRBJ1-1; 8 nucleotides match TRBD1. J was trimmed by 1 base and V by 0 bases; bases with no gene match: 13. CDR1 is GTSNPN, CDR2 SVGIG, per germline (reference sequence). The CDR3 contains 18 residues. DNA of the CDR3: TGTGCCTGGAGTGTACGCCAGGACAGGGATCCTCAGAACACTGAAGCTTTCTTT. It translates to CAWSVRQDRDPQNTEAFF.

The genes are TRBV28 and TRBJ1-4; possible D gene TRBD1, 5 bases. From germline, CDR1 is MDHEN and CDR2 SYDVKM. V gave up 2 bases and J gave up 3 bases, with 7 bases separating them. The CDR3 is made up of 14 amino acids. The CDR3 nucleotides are TGTGCCAGCAGTTTACAGGGCGCTAATGAAAAACTGTTTTTT. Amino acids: CASSLQGANEKLFF.

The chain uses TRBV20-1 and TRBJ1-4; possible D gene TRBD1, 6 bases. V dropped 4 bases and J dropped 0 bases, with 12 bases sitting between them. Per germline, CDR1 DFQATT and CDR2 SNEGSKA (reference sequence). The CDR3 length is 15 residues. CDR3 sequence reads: CSATKDSATNEKLFF. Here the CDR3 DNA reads TGCAGTGCTACAAAGGACAGTGCAACTAATGAAAAACTGTTTTTT.

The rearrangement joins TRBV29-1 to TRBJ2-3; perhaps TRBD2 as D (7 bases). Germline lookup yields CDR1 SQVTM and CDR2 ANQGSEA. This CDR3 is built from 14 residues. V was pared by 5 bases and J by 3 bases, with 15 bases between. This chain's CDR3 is CSVSGGGGTDTQYF. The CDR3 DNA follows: TGCAGCGTTTCCGGGGGAGGGGGGACAGATACGCAGTATTTT.

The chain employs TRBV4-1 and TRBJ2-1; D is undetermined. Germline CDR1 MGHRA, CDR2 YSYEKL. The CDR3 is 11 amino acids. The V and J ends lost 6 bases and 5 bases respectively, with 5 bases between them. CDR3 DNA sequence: TGCGCCAGCAGTCGCGACAATGAGCAGTTCTTC. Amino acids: CASSRDNEQFF.

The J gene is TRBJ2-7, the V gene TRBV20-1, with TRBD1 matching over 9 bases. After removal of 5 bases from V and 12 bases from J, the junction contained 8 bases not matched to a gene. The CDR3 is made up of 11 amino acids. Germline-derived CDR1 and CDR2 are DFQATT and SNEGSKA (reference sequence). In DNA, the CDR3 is TGCAGTGCTGGGGGGGGGACAGGGTGGTACTTC. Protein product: CSAGGGTGWYF.